The text below deals with one TCR beta chain. This clonotype was observed a handful of times. The specificity of this receptor is unknown. Within one base of it there is no much larger clone, and no base qualities were kept. These data belong to a study of T cell repertoires in cytomegalovirus infection (dated by TCRdb to between 2018 and 2021). Background on the whole study: Recently identified HLA-C-restricted CMV epitopes, whose presentation resists viral immunomodulation, were targeted by peptide stimulations together with well-studied HLA-B-restricted epitopes. Donor HLA type was relevant to the analysis, because carriage of CMV infection together with the matching HLA type was indicated by public TCR beta signatures. Overall results and qualifications from the work: In the ex vivo response, HLA-C-restricted CMV-specific TCR beta clonotypes were dominant, and in two of eight donors the single most frequent clonotype came from this HLA-C-restricted group. Carriers of CMV infection plus the relevant HLA type were discriminated by the cumulative frequency of public TCR beta family members in the study cohort and in an independent approximately 400-donor cohort.

This sample was sequenced with an Illumina HiSeq 1500. The public sequencing data were trimmed at Q25 with fastp and processed into clonotypes with MiXCR by TCRdb, which kept only in-frame beta chains. Each record represents a unique CDR3 protein, reported with the most common genes and DNA among its rows. Within this sample are 750,000 to 950,000 distinct CDR3 sequences, with roughly 29% of them counted one time only. About an eighth of the sample lies in the top ten. The sample's treatment or condition label, decoded: in vitro stimulation with specific CMV peptide epitopes to enrich CMV-specific T cells. From its cysteine to its phenylalanine, the CDR3 spans 13 amino acids. Of all the DNA, just the CDR3 is kept, 39 bases in frame from base 1. In the germline V gene, CDR1 corresponds to MNHEY and CDR2 to SVGEGT. V gives up 6 bases and J gives up 0 bases, and the segment between their germline ends measures 8 bases.

The specimen was cultured CD8+ T cells from PBMCs, collected from culture after CMV antigen stimulation. The sequence joins TRBV6-2 or TRBV6-3 to TRBJ1-1; no confident D gene assignment can be made. This receptor was taken from a human donor in good health (CMV status not recorded). Some clones in this sample may be carry-over from other donors' samples. DNA sequence: TGTGCCAGCAGGGTCTTTATGAACACTGAAGCTTTCTTT. This gives the protein CASRVFMNTEAFF.